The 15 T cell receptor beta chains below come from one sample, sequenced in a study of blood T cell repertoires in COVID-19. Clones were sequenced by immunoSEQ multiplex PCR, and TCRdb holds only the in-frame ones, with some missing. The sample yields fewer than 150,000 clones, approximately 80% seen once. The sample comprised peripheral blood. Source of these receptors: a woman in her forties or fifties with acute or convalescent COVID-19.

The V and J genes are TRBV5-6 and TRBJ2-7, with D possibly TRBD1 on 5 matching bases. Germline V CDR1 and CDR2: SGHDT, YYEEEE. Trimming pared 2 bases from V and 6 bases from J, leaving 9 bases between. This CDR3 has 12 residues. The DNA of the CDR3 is TGTGCCAGCAGCTTTCCAGGGTTCGAGCAGTACTTC. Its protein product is CASSFPGFEQYF.

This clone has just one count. The CDR3 loop reads CASSPQGANTEAFF. CDR3 DNA sequence: TGCGCCAGCAGCCCACAGGGGGCCAACACTGAAGCTTTCTTT. The J gene is TRBJ1-1, the V gene TRBV4-1, with TRBD1 matching 9 bases. The CDR3 totals 14 residues. V shed 4 bases, J shed 2 bases, and the junction held 2 bases outside the gene matches. Germline V gene data show CDR1 as MGHRA and CDR2 as YSYEKL.

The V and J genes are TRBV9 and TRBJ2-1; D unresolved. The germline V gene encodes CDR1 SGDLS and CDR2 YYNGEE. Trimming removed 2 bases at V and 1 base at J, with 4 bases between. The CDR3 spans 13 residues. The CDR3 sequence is CASSVRSYNEQFF. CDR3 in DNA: TGTGCCAGCAGCGTCCGTTCCTACAATGAGCAGTTCTTC.

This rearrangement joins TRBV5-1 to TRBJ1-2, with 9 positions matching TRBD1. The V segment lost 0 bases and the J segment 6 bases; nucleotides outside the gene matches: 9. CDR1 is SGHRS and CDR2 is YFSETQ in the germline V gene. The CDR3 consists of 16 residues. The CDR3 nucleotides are TGCGCCAGCAGCTTGGAAACAACAGGGGGCGTAAATGGCTACACCTTC. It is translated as CASSLETTGGVNGYTF.

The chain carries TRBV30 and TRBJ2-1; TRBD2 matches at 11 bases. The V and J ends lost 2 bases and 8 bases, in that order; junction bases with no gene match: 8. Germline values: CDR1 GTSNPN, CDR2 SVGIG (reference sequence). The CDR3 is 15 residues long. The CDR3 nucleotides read TGTGCCTGGAGTTCTCTTAGCGGGGGGGCAGATGAGCAGTTCTTC. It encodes CAWSSLSGGADEQFF.

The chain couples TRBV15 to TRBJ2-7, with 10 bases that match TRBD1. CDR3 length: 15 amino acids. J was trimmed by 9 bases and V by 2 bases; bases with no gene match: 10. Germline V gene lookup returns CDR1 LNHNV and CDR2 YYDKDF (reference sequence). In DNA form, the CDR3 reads TGTGCCACCAGCAGAACCGGGACAGGGGCCTCACTGCAGTACTTC. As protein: CATSRTGTGASLQYF.

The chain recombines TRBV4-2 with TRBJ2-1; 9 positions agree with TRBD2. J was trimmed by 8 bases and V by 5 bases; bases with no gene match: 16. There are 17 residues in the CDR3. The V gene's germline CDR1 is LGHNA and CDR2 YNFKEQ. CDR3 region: CASSLGHSASGVHEQFF. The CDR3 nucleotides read TGTGCCAGCAGCTTGGGGCATTCGGCTAGCGGGGTCCATGAGCAGTTCTTC.

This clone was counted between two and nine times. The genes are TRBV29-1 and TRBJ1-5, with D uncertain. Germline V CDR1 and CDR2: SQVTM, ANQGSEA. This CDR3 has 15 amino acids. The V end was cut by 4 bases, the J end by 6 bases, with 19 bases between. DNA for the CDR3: TGCAGCGTTGCCAATCACAGCCACGTCCGTCAGCCCCAGCATTTT. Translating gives CSVANHSHVRQPQHF. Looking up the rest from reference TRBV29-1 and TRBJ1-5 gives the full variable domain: SAVISQKPSRDICQRGTSLTIQCQVDSQVTMMFWYRQQPGQSLTLIATANQGSEATYESGFVIDKFPISRPNLTFSTLTVSNMSPEDSSIYLCSVANHSHVRQPQHFGDGTRLSIL.

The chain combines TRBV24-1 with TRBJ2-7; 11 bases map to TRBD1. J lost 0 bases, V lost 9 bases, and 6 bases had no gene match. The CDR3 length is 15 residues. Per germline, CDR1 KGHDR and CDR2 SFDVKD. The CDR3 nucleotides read TGTGCCACCGGGGGACAGGGGGAGTACTCCTACGAGCAGTACTTC. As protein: CATGGQGEYSYEQYF.

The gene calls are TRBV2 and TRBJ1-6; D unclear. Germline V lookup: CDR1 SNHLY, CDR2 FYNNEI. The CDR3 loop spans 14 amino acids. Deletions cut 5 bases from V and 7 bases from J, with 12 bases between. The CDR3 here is CASSRVTGNSPLHF. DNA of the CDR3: TGTGCCAGCAGTCGGGTAACTGGAAATTCACCCCTCCACTTT. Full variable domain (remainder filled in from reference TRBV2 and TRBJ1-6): EPEVTQTPSHQVTQMGQEVILRCVPISNHLYFYWYRQILGQKVEFLVSFYNNEISEKSEIFDDQFSVERPDGSNFTLKIRSTKLEDSAMYFCASSRVTGNSPLHFGNGTRLTVT.

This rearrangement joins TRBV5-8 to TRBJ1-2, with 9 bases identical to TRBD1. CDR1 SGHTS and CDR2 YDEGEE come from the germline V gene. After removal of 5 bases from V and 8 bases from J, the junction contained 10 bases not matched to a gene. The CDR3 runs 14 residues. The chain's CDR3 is CASRLTGGVGGYTF. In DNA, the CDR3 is TGTGCCAGCAGGTTGACAGGGGGAGTAGGCGGCTACACCTTC.

CDR3 sequence reads: CASSVAGQGGNTIYF. DNA of the CDR3: TGTGCCAGCAGCGTAGCCGGACAGGGTGGTAACACCATATATTTT. The V call is TRBV9, the J call TRBJ1-3; 8 bases align to TRBD1. CDR1 is SGDLS, CDR2 YYNGEE, per germline. Losses at the gene ends were 0 bases for V and 7 bases for J; bases not matched to a gene: 6. The CDR3 sequence is 15 residues long.

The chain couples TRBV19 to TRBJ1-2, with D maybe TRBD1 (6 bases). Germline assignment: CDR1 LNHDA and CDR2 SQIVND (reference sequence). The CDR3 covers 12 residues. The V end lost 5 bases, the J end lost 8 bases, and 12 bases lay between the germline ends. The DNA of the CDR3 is TGTGCCAGTAGTTGTAGGGGGTGCGGCTACACCTTC. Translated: CASSCRGCGYTF.

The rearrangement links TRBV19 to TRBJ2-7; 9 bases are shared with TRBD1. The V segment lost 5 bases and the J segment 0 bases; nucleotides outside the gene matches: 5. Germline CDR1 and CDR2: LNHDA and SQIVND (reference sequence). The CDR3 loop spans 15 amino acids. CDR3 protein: CASSSTGGTSYEQYF. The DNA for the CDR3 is TGTGCCAGTAGTTCGACAGGGGGAACCTCCTACGAGCAGTACTTC.

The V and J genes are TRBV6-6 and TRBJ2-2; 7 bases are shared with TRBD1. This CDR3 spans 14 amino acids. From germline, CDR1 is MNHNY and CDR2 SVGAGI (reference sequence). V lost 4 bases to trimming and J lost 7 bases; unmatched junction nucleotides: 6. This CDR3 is CASSSNRGYGELFF. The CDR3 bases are TGTGCCAGCAGTTCAAACAGGGGTTACGGGGAGCTGTTTTTT.